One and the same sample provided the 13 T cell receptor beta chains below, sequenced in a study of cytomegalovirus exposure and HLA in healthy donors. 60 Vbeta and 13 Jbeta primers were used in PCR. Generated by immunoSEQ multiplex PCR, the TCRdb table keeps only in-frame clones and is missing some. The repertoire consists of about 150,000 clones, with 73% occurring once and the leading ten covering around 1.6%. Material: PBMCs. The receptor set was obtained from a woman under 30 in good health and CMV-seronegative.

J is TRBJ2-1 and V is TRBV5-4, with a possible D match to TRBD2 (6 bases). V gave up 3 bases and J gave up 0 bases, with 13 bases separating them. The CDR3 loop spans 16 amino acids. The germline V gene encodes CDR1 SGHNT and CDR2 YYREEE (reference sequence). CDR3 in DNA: TGTGCCAGCAGCTCGGGAGCTAAGCGCTCCTACAATGAGCAGTTCTTC. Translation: CASSSGAKRSYNEQFF.

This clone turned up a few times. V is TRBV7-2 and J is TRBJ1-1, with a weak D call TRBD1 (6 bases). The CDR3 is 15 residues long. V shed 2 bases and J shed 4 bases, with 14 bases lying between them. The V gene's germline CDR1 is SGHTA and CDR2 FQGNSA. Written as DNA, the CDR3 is TGTGCCAGCAGCTTAAACAGGGTACCTAGCACTGAAGCTTTCTTT. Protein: CASSLNRVPSTEAFF.

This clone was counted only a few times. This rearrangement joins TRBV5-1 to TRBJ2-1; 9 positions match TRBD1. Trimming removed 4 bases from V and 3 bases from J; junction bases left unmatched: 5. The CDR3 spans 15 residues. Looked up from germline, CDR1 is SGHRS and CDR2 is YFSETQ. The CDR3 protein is CASSTGTGNYNEQFF. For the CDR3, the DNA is TGCGCCAGCAGCACCGGGACAGGGAACTACAATGAGCAGTTCTTC.

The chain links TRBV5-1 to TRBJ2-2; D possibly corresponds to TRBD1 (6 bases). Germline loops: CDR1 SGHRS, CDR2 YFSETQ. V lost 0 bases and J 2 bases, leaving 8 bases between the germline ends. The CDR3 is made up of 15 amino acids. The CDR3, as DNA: TGCGCCAGCAGCTTGGAACAGGGTAACACCGGGGAGCTGTTTTTT. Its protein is CASSLEQGNTGELFF.

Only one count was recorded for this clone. The CDR3 nucleotides are TGTGCCATCAGTGCGGTGACTAGCCTCCATGAGCAGTTCTTC. It translates to CAISAVTSLHEQFF. The chain recombines TRBV10-3 with TRBJ2-1; TRBD2 agrees at 7 bases. V dropped 4 bases and J dropped 8; count of bases not matched to a gene: 8. The CDR3 sequence is 14 residues long. Germline V CDR1 and CDR2: ENHRY, SYGVKD.

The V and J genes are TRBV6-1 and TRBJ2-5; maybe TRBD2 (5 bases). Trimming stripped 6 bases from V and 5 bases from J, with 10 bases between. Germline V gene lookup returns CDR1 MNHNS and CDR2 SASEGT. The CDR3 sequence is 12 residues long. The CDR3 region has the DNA TGTGCCAGCAGGGGAGTTGGGGAGACCCAGTACTTC. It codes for CASRGVGETQYF.

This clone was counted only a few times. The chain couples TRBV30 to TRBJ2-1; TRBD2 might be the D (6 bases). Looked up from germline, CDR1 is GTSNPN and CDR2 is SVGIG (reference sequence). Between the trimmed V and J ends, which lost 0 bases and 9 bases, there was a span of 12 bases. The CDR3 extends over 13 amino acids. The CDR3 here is CAWSVLAGIEQFF. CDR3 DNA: TGTGCCTGGAGTGTACTGGCGGGAATTGAGCAGTTCTTC.

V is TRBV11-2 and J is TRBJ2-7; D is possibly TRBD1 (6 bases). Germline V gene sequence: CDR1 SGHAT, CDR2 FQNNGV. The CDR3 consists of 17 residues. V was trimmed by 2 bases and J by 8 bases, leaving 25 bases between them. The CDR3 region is CASSLISGGRGLSQQYF. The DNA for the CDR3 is TGTGCCAGCAGCTTAATCTCCGGTGGCAGGGGTCTTTCACAGCAGTACTTC. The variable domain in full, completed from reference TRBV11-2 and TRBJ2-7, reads EAGVAQSPRYKIIEKRQSVAFWCNPISGHATLYWYQQILGQGPKLLIQFQNNGVVDDSQLPKDRFSAERLKGVDSTLKIQPAKLEDSAVYLCASSLISGGRGLSQQYFGPGTRLTVT.

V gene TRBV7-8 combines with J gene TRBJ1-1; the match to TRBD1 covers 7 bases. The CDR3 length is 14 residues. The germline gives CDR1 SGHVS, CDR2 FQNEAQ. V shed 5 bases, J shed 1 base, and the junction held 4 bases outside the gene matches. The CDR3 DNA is TGTGCCAGCAGCGAGACAGGGAGGAACACTGAAGCTTTCTTT. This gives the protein CASSETGRNTEAFF.

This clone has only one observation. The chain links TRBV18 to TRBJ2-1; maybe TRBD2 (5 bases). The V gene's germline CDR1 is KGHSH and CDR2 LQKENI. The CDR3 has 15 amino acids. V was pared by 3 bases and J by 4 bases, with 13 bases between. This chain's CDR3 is CASSPGLGVYNEQFF. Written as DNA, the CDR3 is TGTGCCAGCTCACCCGGACTTGGGGTGTACAATGAGCAGTTCTTC.

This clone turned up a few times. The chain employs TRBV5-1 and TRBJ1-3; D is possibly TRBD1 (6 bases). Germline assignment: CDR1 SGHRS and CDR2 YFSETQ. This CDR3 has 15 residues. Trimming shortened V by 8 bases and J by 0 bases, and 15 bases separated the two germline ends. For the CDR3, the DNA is TGCGCCAGTTCGGGGACACCTAACTCTGGAAACACCATATATTTT. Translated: CASSGTPNSGNTIYF.

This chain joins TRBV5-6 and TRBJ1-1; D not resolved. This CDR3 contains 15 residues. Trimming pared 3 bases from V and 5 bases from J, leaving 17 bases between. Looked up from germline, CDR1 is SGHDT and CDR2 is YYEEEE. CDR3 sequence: CASSSLEGGITEAFF. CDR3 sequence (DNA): TGTGCCAGCAGCTCACTGGAGGGCGGAATTACTGAAGCTTTCTTT.

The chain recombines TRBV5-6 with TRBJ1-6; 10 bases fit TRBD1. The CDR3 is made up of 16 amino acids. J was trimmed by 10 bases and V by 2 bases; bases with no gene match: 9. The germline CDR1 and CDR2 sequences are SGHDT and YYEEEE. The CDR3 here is CASSLGQGGGSSPLHF. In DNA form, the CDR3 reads TGTGCCAGCAGCTTAGGACAGGGGGGGGGTTCCTCACCCCTCCACTTT.